This T cell receptor (beta chain) stems from a study of cytomegalovirus exposure and HLA in healthy donors. This clone has more than one count but fewer than ten. Its cognate antigen is unknown. Findings and limits, study-wide: Common viral pathogens were later found to be apparently linked to several of the most significant clusters.

60 Vbeta and 13 Jbeta primers were used in PCR. TCRdb's table, derived via immunoSEQ multiplex PCR, lists solely in-frame clones and lacks some. The table includes 150,000 to 200,000 clones, roughly 77% detected once. Germline loops: CDR1 SGHDT, CDR2 YYEEEE. This CDR3 is 15 amino acids long. The V gene end was trimmed by 0 bases and the J gene end by 7 bases; junction bases not matched to a gene: 3. The sample comprised PBMCs. This receptor was obtained from a woman between 45 and 65 years old in good health and CMV-seronegative. The gene calls are TRBV5-6 and TRBJ1-6; TRBD1 matches 8 bases. CDR3 nucleotide sequence: TGTGCCAGCAGCTTGGGGGACAGGTTGAATTCACCCCTCCACTTT. Its protein is CASSLGDRLNSPLHF.